This T cell receptor (beta chain) was identified in a study of blood T cell repertoires in COVID-19. In the authors' workflow: Estimation of nucleated cell counts was performed using reference gene primer amplification. Here immunoSEQ multiplex PCR was the method, and the copy in TCRdb shows in-frame clones only, minus some. V, J and clone size were drawn from that table, and D and trimming were deduced from the DNA. Among more than 90,000 clones, around 81% were seen once, and the ten largest hold around 4.4%. J gave up 1 base and V 4 bases, and 2 bases lay outside the gene matches. The germline V gene has CDR1 KGHDR and CDR2 SFDVKD. This CDR3 region has 15 residues.

This clonotype originated in a man in his fifties or sixties with acute or convalescent COVID-19. The material sequenced was peripheral blood. The rearrangement joins TRBV24-1 to TRBJ2-2; the match to TRBD1 covers 7 bases. In DNA form, the CDR3 reads TGTGCCACCAGTGACAACAGGGGGAACACCGGGGAGCTGTTTTTT. Encoded protein: CATSDNRGNTGELFF.